This is a list of T cell receptor beta chains from one sample in a study of T cells in narcolepsy. The assay was immunoSEQ multiplex PCR, and TCRdb's table has in-frame clones only and misses some. This sample has more than 20,000 clones, with 85% found just once. Sample: memory (CD45RA-) CD4+ T cells from blood. The receptors here all came from a human donor in good health. Both conserved end residues are part of each CDR3. Fields, in order: CDR3 DNA, CDR3 protein, V gene, clone size, J gene, D gene. D genes are given only for firm matches. Clone size appears in some rows only: once, few, many, or a class for an expanded clone.

cdr3_nt: TGTGCCAGCAGCTTACCCTCTCAAGAGACCCAGTACTTC; cdr3_aa: CASSLPSQETQYF; v_call: TRBV5-4; clone_size: .; j_call: TRBJ2-5; d_call: .
cdr3_nt: TGTGCCAGCACTCAAGGAAACACCATATATTTT; cdr3_aa: CASTQGNTIYF; v_call: TRBV5-5; clone_size: once; j_call: TRBJ1-3; d_call: .
cdr3_nt: TGTGCCAGCTCAGCTCAGGAGAACACTGAAGCTTTCTTT; cdr3_aa: CASSAQENTEAFF; v_call: TRBV18; clone_size: .; j_call: TRBJ1-1; d_call: .
cdr3_nt: TGTGCCAGCAGCTTCGGGACAGGGAATATCTACAATGAGCAGTTCTTC; cdr3_aa: CASSFGTGNIYNEQFF; v_call: TRBV11-2; clone_size: .; j_call: TRBJ2-1; d_call: TRBD1
cdr3_nt: TGTGCCAGTAGTACCACAAGAGACGGTAGGGAAAAACTGTTTTTT; cdr3_aa: CASSTTRDGREKLFF; v_call: TRBV19; clone_size: once; j_call: TRBJ1-4; d_call: .
cdr3_nt: TGTGCCAGCAGCCTCCCCCGGACTAGCGTCTTCAATGAGCAGTTCTTC; cdr3_aa: CASSLPRTSVFNEQFF; v_call: TRBV2; clone_size: .; j_call: TRBJ2-1; d_call: TRBD2
cdr3_nt: TGTGCCAGCAGACCACCCCCAGGGGGCGTCTCCTATAATTCACCCCTCCACTTT; cdr3_aa: CASRPPPGGVSYNSPLHF; v_call: TRBV2; clone_size: once; j_call: TRBJ1-6; d_call: TRBD1
cdr3_nt: TGTGCCAGCAGTCAAGACAGGGCGGCTTCTGGGGCCAACGTCCTGACTTTC; cdr3_aa: CASSQDRAASGANVLTF; v_call: TRBV6-1; clone_size: .; j_call: TRBJ2-6; d_call: TRBD1
cdr3_nt: TGTGCCATCAGTGAGTCCGGACAGGCCTCCTACAATGAGCAGTTCTTC; cdr3_aa: CAISESGQASYNEQFF; v_call: TRBV10-3; clone_size: .; j_call: TRBJ2-1; d_call: TRBD1
cdr3_nt: TGTGCCAGCAGCTTTGGGGGGGCGGGAGCGGCAAACATTCAGTACTTC; cdr3_aa: CASSFGGAGAANIQYF; v_call: TRBV7-2; clone_size: .; j_call: TRBJ2-4; d_call: .
cdr3_nt: TGTGCCAGCAGGCTAAGATCGCCCTCCTACGAGCAGTACTTC; cdr3_aa: CASRLRSPSYEQYF; v_call: TRBV6-6; clone_size: .; j_call: TRBJ2-7; d_call: .
cdr3_nt: TGTGCCAGCAGCTTGGAACTAGCGGGACCCACGCCCCCTAATGAGCAGTTCTTC; cdr3_aa: CASSLELAGPTPPNEQFF; v_call: TRBV12-1; clone_size: .; j_call: TRBJ2-1; d_call: .
cdr3_nt: TGCGCCAGCAGCCATGCCGGGACAGGGTCCCAAGAGACCCAGTACTTC; cdr3_aa: CASSHAGTGSQETQYF; v_call: TRBV4-3; clone_size: .; j_call: TRBJ2-5; d_call: TRBD1
cdr3_nt: TGTGCCAGCAGATCCCAGGGGTGGGAGGGCTACACCTTC; cdr3_aa: CASRSQGWEGYTF; v_call: TRBV28; clone_size: once; j_call: TRBJ1-2; d_call: .
cdr3_nt: TGTGCCAGCAGCTTAGCGCTCAGGCCAGAGCAGTTCTTC; cdr3_aa: CASSLALRPEQFF; v_call: TRBV7-8; clone_size: .; j_call: TRBJ2-1; d_call: .
cdr3_nt: TGTGCCAGCAGCTTATGGACCGCCGGAAAAGGCAATCAGCCCCAGCATTTT; cdr3_aa: CASSLWTAGKGNQPQHF; v_call: TRBV7-2; clone_size: few; j_call: TRBJ1-5; d_call: .
cdr3_nt: TGCGCCAGCAGCCTCAGTCCGGGACTGTCCACAGATACGCAGTATTTT; cdr3_aa: CASSLSPGLSTDTQYF; v_call: TRBV4-1; clone_size: .; j_call: TRBJ2-3; d_call: .
cdr3_nt: TGTGCCAGCAGCTTCCGGGACCTTTACTATAGAAACACCGGGGAGCTGTTTTTT; cdr3_aa: CASSFRDLYYRNTGELFF; v_call: TRBV7-2; clone_size: .; j_call: TRBJ2-2; d_call: .
cdr3_nt: TGTGCCACCAGCAGCTTCGGGGATACGCAGTATTTT; cdr3_aa: CATSSFGDTQYF; v_call: TRBV15; clone_size: .; j_call: TRBJ2-3; d_call: .
cdr3_nt: TGTGCCAGCAGCTTAGATGCGACAGGGGGCCGGGAGCAGTACTTC; cdr3_aa: CASSLDATGGREQYF; v_call: TRBV11-2; clone_size: .; j_call: TRBJ2-7; d_call: TRBD1
cdr3_nt: TGTGCCAGCAGCCCCACTAGCGGTCTGGGAGAGCAGTACTTC; cdr3_aa: CASSPTSGLGEQYF; v_call: TRBV7-9; clone_size: .; j_call: TRBJ2-7; d_call: TRBD2
cdr3_nt: TGTGCCAGCAGTCCCCCGGGGGGTACCCTCAATCAGCCCCAGCATTTT; cdr3_aa: CASSPPGGTLNQPQHF; v_call: TRBV28; clone_size: once; j_call: TRBJ1-5; d_call: .
cdr3_nt: TGTGCCAGCAGTTACTCTCGAGGGAACTATGGCTACACCTTC; cdr3_aa: CASSYSRGNYGYTF; v_call: TRBV6-5; clone_size: .; j_call: TRBJ1-2; d_call: .
cdr3_nt: TGTGCCAGCAGCCGGGGAGATGAATCTCGAAAGAACTATGGCTACACCTTC; cdr3_aa: CASSRGDESRKNYGYTF; v_call: TRBV7-6; clone_size: .; j_call: TRBJ1-2; d_call: .
cdr3_nt: TGTGCCAGCAGTTTCCAGAGATCGTTGCCGGGAGGGCCTGCCAAAAACATTCAGTACTTC; cdr3_aa: CASSFQRSLPGGPAKNIQYF; v_call: TRBV28; clone_size: .; j_call: TRBJ2-4; d_call: TRBD2
cdr3_nt: TGCGCCAGCAGCCAAGAGAGACAGGGGTATCAGCCCCAGCATTTT; cdr3_aa: CASSQERQGYQPQHF; v_call: TRBV4-1; clone_size: once; j_call: TRBJ1-5; d_call: TRBD1
cdr3_nt: TGTGCCAGCAGTTTTTCGAGCTCCTACGAGCAGTACTTC; cdr3_aa: CASSFSSSYEQYF; v_call: TRBV28; clone_size: once; j_call: TRBJ2-7; d_call: .
cdr3_nt: TGTGCCCTGCAAAAGGGGGCTGAAGCTTTCTTT; cdr3_aa: CALQKGAEAFF; v_call: TRBV28; clone_size: .; j_call: TRBJ1-1; d_call: .
cdr3_nt: TGCGCCAGCAGCTTGGATTCAGGGGTCGACACTGAAGCTTTCTTT; cdr3_aa: CASSLDSGVDTEAFF; v_call: TRBV5-1; clone_size: .; j_call: TRBJ1-1; d_call: .
cdr3_nt: TGTGCCAGCAGTTCCAGGGGGCAGTACGAGCAGTACTTC; cdr3_aa: CASSSRGQYEQYF; v_call: TRBV28; clone_size: .; j_call: TRBJ2-7; d_call: TRBD1
cdr3_nt: TGTGCCAGCAGCAATGACGGCTACGAGCAGTACTTC; cdr3_aa: CASSNDGYEQYF; v_call: TRBV5-6; clone_size: .; j_call: TRBJ2-7; d_call: .
cdr3_nt: TGTGCCAGCAGCTCAGGGAACACCGGGGAGCTGTTTTTT; cdr3_aa: CASSSGNTGELFF; v_call: TRBV7-6; clone_size: .; j_call: TRBJ2-2; d_call: .
cdr3_nt: TGTGCCAGCAGTTCCAGGGAGATGAACACCGGGGAGCTGTTTTTT; cdr3_aa: CASSSREMNTGELFF; v_call: TRBV6-6; clone_size: .; j_call: TRBJ2-2; d_call: .
cdr3_nt: TGTGCCACCAGCGCCACAGGGGGCTCGGAGACCCAGTACTTC; cdr3_aa: CATSATGGSETQYF; v_call: TRBV15; clone_size: .; j_call: TRBJ2-5; d_call: TRBD1
cdr3_nt: TGTGCCACCAGCAGAGATCGACTAGCGGGAAATGAGCAGTTCTTC; cdr3_aa: CATSRDRLAGNEQFF; v_call: TRBV15; clone_size: .; j_call: TRBJ2-1; d_call: TRBD2
cdr3_nt: TGTGCCAGCAGCTCCGTGGGTGGGCAAGAGACCCAGTACTTC; cdr3_aa: CASSSVGGQETQYF; v_call: TRBV7-2; clone_size: .; j_call: TRBJ2-5; d_call: .
cdr3_nt: TGTGCCAGCTCACCAACTAGCGGGAGCCCAGATACGCAGTATTTT; cdr3_aa: CASSPTSGSPDTQYF; v_call: TRBV18; clone_size: .; j_call: TRBJ2-3; d_call: TRBD2
cdr3_nt: TGTGCCACCACGATAACAGGGGGCGGCACTGAAGCTTTCTTT; cdr3_aa: CATTITGGGTEAFF; v_call: TRBV19; clone_size: .; j_call: TRBJ1-1; d_call: TRBD1
cdr3_nt: TGCGCCAGCAGCTGGGGGCTAGCGGGAGGGCCTTACGAGCAGTACTTC; cdr3_aa: CASSWGLAGGPYEQYF; v_call: TRBV5-1; clone_size: .; j_call: TRBJ2-7; d_call: TRBD2
cdr3_nt: TGTGCCAGCAGTTTAGTACTAGCGGGAGTCGAGCAGTACTTC; cdr3_aa: CASSLVLAGVEQYF; v_call: TRBV28; clone_size: .; j_call: TRBJ2-7; d_call: TRBD2
cdr3_nt: TGTGCCAGCAGTTACGTGCGTTTCGGTATGAGCACTGAAGCTTTCTTT; cdr3_aa: CASSYVRFGMSTEAFF; v_call: TRBV6-5; clone_size: .; j_call: TRBJ1-1; d_call: .
cdr3_nt: TGTGCCAGCAGTTTAGAGGGACAGCCTAACACTGAAGCTTTCTTT; cdr3_aa: CASSLEGQPNTEAFF; v_call: TRBV27; clone_size: .; j_call: TRBJ1-1; d_call: TRBD1